This T cell receptor beta chain was captured in a study of blood T cells in healthy people across ages. Findings and limits, study-wide: Per-million-T-cell TCR beta diversity fell roughly linearly with age.

A J-beta primer mix and a sample-barcoded 5' primer were used in a second PCR of roughly 6 to 11 cycles. A template-switch adaptor that had 12 random nucleotides put a tag on each cDNA molecule. TCRdb used MiXCR to reprocess the 5' RACE reads, holding one entry per CDR3 protein. Among about 380,000 distinct CDR3 sequences listed, over 45% were seen once. Donors were healthy Caucasian individuals from Russia aged roughly 6 to 100. The CDR3 is 14 amino acids. Germline V gene sequence: CDR1 MNHNY, CDR2 SVGAGI (reference sequence). The V and J ends lost 7 bases and 1 base respectively, with 13 bases between them. In this sample, this clonotype turned up a few times. What it binds is unknown.

Sequences were obtained from blood. The sequence was obtained from a man aged 55 to 69 in good health. The chain employs TRBV6-6 and TRBJ2-5; weak D call: TRBD2 (7 bases). The CDR3, as DNA: TGTGCCAGCACGGTCGGGGGGCGCCAAGAGACCCAGTACTTC. Translation: CASTVGGRQETQYF.